The 10 T cell receptor beta chains presented below share a single source sample, sequenced in a study of neurological immune-mediated disorders. MiXCR, applied by TCRdb to the 5' RACE reads, yields one record per CDR3 protein. Of 55,000 to 65,000 distinct CDR3 sequences listed, 3.7% are singletons. The source material was PBMCs. These receptors were collected from a woman between 50 and 59 years old with multiple sclerosis.

This clonotype showed up many times. The chain recombines TRBV20-1 with TRBJ1-5; D possibly corresponds to TRBD1 (5 bases). The CDR3 is made up of 16 amino acids. Looked up from germline, CDR1 is DFQATT and CDR2 is SNEGSKA (reference sequence). Deletions cut 0 bases from V and 1 base from J, with 13 bases between. CDR3 DNA sequence: TGCAGTGCTAGAGAGGGCGGGACGGCAAGCAATCAGCCCCAGCATTTT. This encodes CSAREGGTASNQPQHF.

Comments on this clonotype: This sequence may be a read error, since a much larger clone differs from it by one base. The J gene is TRBJ2-1, the V gene TRBV27; D perhaps matches TRBD2 (5 bases). The length of the CDR3 is 15 residues. From germline, CDR1 is MNHEY and CDR2 SMNVEV (reference sequence). V was cut by 6 bases and J by 3 bases, with 15 bases left in between. CDR3 sequence: CASSPQAENYNEQFF. In DNA form, the CDR3 reads TGTGCCAGCAGCCCTCAAGCGGAAAACTACAATGAGCAGTTCTTC.

At least ten counts were recorded for this clonotype. V and J are TRBV6-5 and TRBJ1-1; TRBD1 matches at 7 bases. Germline lookup yields CDR1 MNHEY and CDR2 SVGAGI. The CDR3 totals 15 residues. Unmatched junction bases numbered 8, after V lost 7 bases and J lost 0 bases. CDR3 sequence (DNA): TGTGCCAGCAAACAGGGGTTGGTAATGAACACTGAAGCTTTCTTT. It encodes CASKQGLVMNTEAFF.

This clonotype showed up many times. The chain is built from TRBV13 and TRBJ2-1; perhaps D is TRBD1 or TRBD2 (5 bases each). The CDR3 is made up of 16 amino acids. In germline, CDR1 is PRHDT, CDR2 FYEKMQ (reference sequence). V was pared by 5 bases and J by 0 bases, with 14 bases between. Here the CDR3 reads CASSPNTGLSYNEQFF. The CDR3 nucleotides read TGTGCCAGCAGCCCGAATACAGGACTCTCCTACAATGAGCAGTTCTTC.

The chain couples TRBV19 to TRBJ2-3, with a tentative D call TRBD1 (6 bases). The germline gives CDR1 LNHDA, CDR2 SQIVND (reference sequence). The V and J ends lost 1 base and 4 bases respectively, with 9 bases between them. The CDR3 is made up of 14 amino acids. The CDR3, as DNA: TGTGCCAGTAGTATAGGGGCAGGGGCAGATACGCAGTATTTT. It yields the protein CASSIGAGADTQYF.

Turning to this clonotype: Lacking the conserved final phenylalanine or tryptophan, this CDR3 likely reflects a read error. The CDR3 DNA is TGTGCCAGCGGACTAGCGGAAAGCTCTGGGGCCAACGTCCTGACTAAC. It is translated as CASGLAESSGANVLTN. V gene TRBV9 combines with J gene TRBJ2-6; 10 nucleotides align to TRBD2. The junction had 4 bases not matched to a gene; V was cut back by 7 bases and J by 0 bases. Per germline, CDR1 SGDLS and CDR2 YYNGEE. This CDR3 spans 16 amino acids.

This clonotype was seen only a few times. The chain employs TRBV18 and TRBJ2-7; 8 bases map to TRBD1. Trimming cost V 4 bases and J 12 bases; bases outside gene matches: 11. Germline CDR1 reads KGHSH; CDR2 reads LQKENI. The CDR3 consists of 13 residues. The CDR3 protein is CASSLDSGGDPYF. CDR3 DNA sequence: TGTGCCAGCTCACTTGACTCAGGGGGCGATCCGTACTTC.

This clonotype has only a few counts. One end of the junction is discordant with germline, which a read error may explain. The rearrangement joins TRBV7-9 to TRBJ1-3, with D unresolved. This CDR3 has 15 residues. CDR1 and CDR2 (germline): SEHNR, FQNEAQ (reference sequence). CDR3 nucleotide sequence: TGTGCCAGCAGCTTAGTTTCCAGAGCTGGAAAAACCATATATTTT. Translation: CASSLVSRAGKTIYF.

This clonotype was observed at least ten times. CDR3 nucleotide sequence: TGTGCCAGCAGCTTAGGGCGGGATCCCTCCCAGTTCTTC. It codes for CASSLGRDPSQFF. The chain links TRBV7-6 to TRBJ2-1; maybe TRBD2 (6 bases). With 1 base removed from V and 13 bases from J, the gap between germline ends came to 14 bases. Germline V gives CDR1 SGHVS, CDR2 FNYEAQ. The CDR3 extends over 13 amino acids. Together with reference TRBV7-6 and TRBJ2-1, the CDR3 gives the full variable domain: GAGVSQSPRYKVTKRGQDVALRCDPISGHVSLYWYRQALGQGPEFLTYFNYEAQQDKSGLPNDRFSAERPEGSISTLTIQRTEQRDSAMYRCASSLGRDPSQFFGPGTRLTVL.

This clonotype was seen repeatedly, ten times or more. The J gene is TRBJ2-2, the V gene TRBV6-2 or TRBV6-3; 8 bases fit TRBD1. This CDR3 spans 15 amino acids. Germline-derived CDR1 and CDR2 are MNHEY and SVGEGT. V lost 5 bases, J lost 3 bases, and 5 bases stayed unmatched. DNA for the CDR3: TGTGCCAGCAGTGACAGGGGCGATGACACCGGGGAGCTGTTTTTT. Its translation is CASSDRGDDTGELFF.